These T cell receptor beta chains were read from a single sample in a study of long-term antiretroviral therapy in people with HIV. Clones were read by immunoSEQ multiplex PCR, and TCRdb kept only the in-frame ones, dropping some. Of 25,000 to 30,000 clones listed, more than 85% are singletons. The sample consisted of unsorted PBMCs, taken roughly 6.5 years after starting antiretroviral therapy. The receptor set was obtained from a woman aged 35 to 49 with HIV. The CDR3 runs from the conserved cysteine through the conserved F or W. The D gene is left open where the match is weak. Where a row states a size, it is once, few, many or the class of an expanded clone; other rows omit it.

d_call	clone_size	j_call	v_call	cdr3_aa	cdr3_nt
-	-	TRBJ1-2	TRBV7-9	CASRLDEDSYGYTF	TGTGCCAGCAGACTCGACGAAGACAGCTATGGCTACACCTTC
TRBD1	-	TRBJ2-7	TRBV19	CASSIFGTGVRGEQYF	TGTGCCAGTAGTATTTTCGGGACAGGGGTTCGGGGCGAGCAGTACTTC
-	-	TRBJ1-4	TRBV10-3	CATMDRANEKLFF	TGTGCCACCATGGACCGGGCTAATGAAAAACTGTTTTTT
TRBD2	-	TRBJ2-1	TRBV9	CASSVGPSGGEQFF	TGTGCCAGCAGCGTAGGTCCTAGCGGGGGTGAGCAGTTCTTC
-	-	TRBJ1-1	TRBV30	CAWSVGDTEAFF	TGTGCCTGGAGTGTTGGGGACACTGAAGCTTTCTTT
-	once	TRBJ1-2	TRBV5-8	CASSLGEATNYGYTF	TGTGCCAGCAGCTTGGGCGAAGCCACTAACTATGGCTACACCTTC
-	-	TRBJ1-3	TRBV4-3	CASSQDLAISGNTIYF	TGCGCCAGCAGCCAAGATCTGGCCATCTCTGGAAACACCATATATTTT
-	-	TRBJ2-3	TRBV7-2	CASSKRTGTDTQYF	TGTGCCAGCAGCAAGCGGACAGGCACAGATACGCAGTATTTT
-	once	TRBJ1-4	TRBV2	CASSELGEKLFF	TGTGCCAGCAGTGAATTAGGAGAAAAACTGTTTTTT
-	-	TRBJ1-4	TRBV21-1	CASSKGQSHEKLFF	TGTGCCAGCAGCAAGGGACAGTCCCATGAAAAACTGTTTTTT
-	-	TRBJ1-6	TRBV5-4	CASSLQAPASPLHF	TGTGCCAGCAGCTTGCAGGCGCCTGCATCACCCCTCCACTTT
-	-	TRBJ2-3	TRBV27	CASSPPGPAFTDTQYF	TGTGCCAGCAGTCCCCCGGGACCCGCATTCACAGATACGCAGTATTTT
-	medium-sized	TRBJ2-7	TRBV7-2	CASSLAGRMNYEQYF	TGTGCCAGCAGCTTAGCTGGCAGGATGAACTACGAGCAGTACTTC
TRBD2	-	TRBJ2-3	TRBV5-8	CASSLGLAGTSTDTQYF	TGTGCCAGCAGCTTGGGACTAGCGGGGACTAGCACAGATACGCAGTATTTT
-	-	TRBJ2-1	TRBV21-1	CASSKGLAGLSNEQFF	TGTGCCAGCAGCAAAGGTCTAGCGGGGTTGTCCAATGAGCAGTTCTTC
-	-	TRBJ1-1	TRBV18	CASSPRLENTEAFF	TGTGCCAGCTCACCAAGACTAGAGAACACTGAAGCTTTCTTT